A single T cell receptor beta chain is shown here with its context. The antigen this receptor binds is unknown. The read halts 3 residues ahead of the CDR3 end, with the missing end drawn from the germline J gene. Taken with the paper, the label for time point translates to: blood sample drawn before combined kidney and bone marrow transplant. Thawed PBMCs were FACS-sorted into unstimulated Tregs (CD4+CD25+CD127-), CD4+ non-Tregs (CD4+CD25-), CD4 cells and CD8 cells. A few combined kidney and bone marrow transplant recipients from the ITN036ST trial were included as patients, and samples were available only from these trial subjects. Healthy control blood was processed to PBMCs with a Ficoll density gradient and then cryopreserved, whereas patient PBMCs were collected both before and after transplant. For TCRbeta CDR3 sequencing, genomic DNA was extracted from sorted cells using the QIAGEN DNeasy Blood and Tissue Kit. High-throughput TCRbeta CDR3 sequencing, which included PCR amplification with bias correction and internal controls, was done commercially through immunoSEQ. Per the source publication's procedure: Unique productive TCRbeta sequences were defined by CDR3 nucleotide sequence when primers matched and otherwise by CDR3 amino acid sequence together with Vbeta and Jbeta genes. As a correction for sorting error, sequences shared between sorted populations at a frequency ratio of 2:1 or less were discarded, and the remaining shared sequences were assigned to the higher population. A sequence counted as donor-reactive if, in CFSE-low cells, the sequence had a frequency of at least 0.01% and was expanded at least 5-fold compared with unstimulated cells. Repertoire divergence was quantified by Jensen-Shannon divergence using the top 100 TCRbeta sequences ranked by frequency. For samples with multiple sequencing runs, sorting error was corrected in each run separately before the runs were combined. In its TCRdb copy, this immuneACCESS table keeps in-frame sequences only and misses some clones. Where compared with another copy, unresolved V genes explain less than half of these, and the others have no known cause. The V and J calls and clone size come from that table; D and trimming were worked out from the DNA. The record for this sample contains about 48,000 clones. 0.7% to 0.95% of the sample is in the top ten clones.

The sample is drawn from a study of Tregs in tolerant kidney transplant recipients (dated by TCRdb to 2018 to 2020). For the wider study: Transplants used related donors with nonmyeloablative bone marrow transplantation; mixed chimerism was transient in the human trials. The study applied TCRbeta sequencing to find donor-specific regulatory T cells before combined kidney and bone marrow transplantation and then followed those same cells after transplant. Summary of the overall study and its limitations: Because only a small number of patients were included, the study had limitations, and the results will need to be validated in larger populations as well as under other immunosuppression protocols. PCR primers changed over time for some patients, so nucleotide-level comparison across those patients' samples was not possible. Expanding Tregs with activated donor B cells appeared to identify the most biologically relevant and donor-specific TCRbeta repertoire. Biological reproducibility was not examined directly, but technical replication error appeared to be minimal. In tolerant patients, the expansion of donor-specific Tregs was greater than global Treg expansion, suggesting that the expansion was antigen-driven rather than nonspecific.

The V end loses 1 base and the J end loses 7 bases, and a stretch of 9 bases separates them. From a lookup of the germline V gene (reference sequence), CDR1 and CDR2 are SGHNT and YYREEE. From the cysteine up to the phenylalanine, the CDR3 has a length of 14 residues. Only the CDR3 bases that were read are kept: 33 of them, in frame from base 1. Sequenced material: CD4+ T cells from blood, taken before the transplant. The rearrangement combines TRBV5-4 with TRBJ1-6; the D gene is possibly TRBD1, with 5 bases matching. This TCR came from a human donor who received a combined kidney and bone marrow transplant. The CDR3 reads CASSLPQGNSPLHF. The covered CDR3 bases are TGTGCCAGCAGCTTGCCCCAGGGAAATTCACCC.